This is a list of T cell receptor beta chains from one sample in a study of post-analysis software for immune sequencing data. TCRdb redid the calling of the PCR reads with MiXCR, one entry per CDR3 protein. Found here are over 700,000 distinct CDR3 sequences, roughly 27% of them singletons; the top ten hold roughly 0.53%. Sequencing input: blood. The receptors were gathered from a girl aged 5 to 17 with multiple sclerosis. Both conserved end residues are trimmed from each CDR3. Each record gives: D gene, clone size, J gene, V gene, CDR3 protein. D genes are given only for firm matches. A clone size is listed for some rows: how often the clone was seen (once, few, many), or a class if it is expanded.

>TRBD2|-|TRBJ2-1|TRBV6-5
ASLKTLAGPYNEQF
>TRBD1|-|TRBJ2-3|TRBV7-9
ASSPRDRGPTDTQY
>-|few|TRBJ2-1|TRBV7-2
ASSLAGGKSYNEQF
>-|few|TRBJ1-4|TRBV3-1
ASSQGREKLF
>TRBD2|few|TRBJ2-3|TRBV7-2
ASSLGTGTNTDTQY
>TRBD2|-|TRBJ2-1|TRBV4-3
ASSQDRASGSGGRF
>-|few|TRBJ2-7|TRBV27
ASSLLAGQGFSEQY
>-|few|TRBJ1-2|TRBV6-4
ASSRVVGGFYGYT
>TRBD2|-|TRBJ2-3|TRBV12-3/TRBV12-4
ASSWRSGSTDVEY
>TRBD2|-|TRBJ2-1|TRBV20-1
SAAVGTSGEWRYNEQF
>-|-|TRBJ2-1|TRBV29-1
SVGPGVRGNEQF
>-|few|TRBJ2-1|TRBV20-1
SARDAGGARGSYNEQF
>-|-|TRBJ1-2|TRBV20-1
SARDRAYGYT
>-|few|TRBJ2-3|TRBV6-4
ASSDQGLGTDTQY